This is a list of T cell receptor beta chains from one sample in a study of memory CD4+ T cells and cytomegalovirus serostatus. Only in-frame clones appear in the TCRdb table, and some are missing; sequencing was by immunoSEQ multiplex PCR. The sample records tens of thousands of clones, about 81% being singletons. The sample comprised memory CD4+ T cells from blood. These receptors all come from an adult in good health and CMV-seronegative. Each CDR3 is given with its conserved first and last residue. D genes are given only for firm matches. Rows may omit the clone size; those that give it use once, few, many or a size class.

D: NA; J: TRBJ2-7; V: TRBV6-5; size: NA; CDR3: CASSRSSYEQYF; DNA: TGTGCCAGCAGCCGCAGTTCCTACGAGCAGTACTTC
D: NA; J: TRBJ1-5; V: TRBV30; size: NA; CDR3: CAWSAQNQPQHF; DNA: TGTGCCTGGAGTGCCCAAAATCAGCCCCAGCATTTT
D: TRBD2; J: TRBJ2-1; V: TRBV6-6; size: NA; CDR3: CASRGTSGSHNEQFF; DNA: TGTGCCAGCAGGGGGACTAGCGGGAGCCACAATGAGCAGTTCTTC
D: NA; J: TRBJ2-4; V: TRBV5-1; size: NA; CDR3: CASSLGRAAKNIQYF; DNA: TGCGCCAGCAGCTTGGGTAGGGCGGCCAAAAACATTCAGTACTTC
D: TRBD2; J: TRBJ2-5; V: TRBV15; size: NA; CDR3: CATSRALTSGRDETQYF; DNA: TGTGCCACCAGCAGGGCTTTGACTAGCGGCAGGGACGAGACCCAGTACTTC
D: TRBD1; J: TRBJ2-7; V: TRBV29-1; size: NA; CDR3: CSVEKMTGKGYEQYF; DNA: TGCAGCGTTGAGAAAATGACAGGGAAGGGCTACGAGCAGTACTTC
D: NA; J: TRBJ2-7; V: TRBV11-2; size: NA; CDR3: CASSLEATYRGHEQYF; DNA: TGTGCCAGCAGCTTGGAAGCGACCTACCGAGGGCACGAGCAGTACTTC
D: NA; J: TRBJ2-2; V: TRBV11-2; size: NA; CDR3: CASSPAVHGELFF; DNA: TGTGCCAGCAGCCCAGCGGTTCACGGGGAGCTGTTTTTT
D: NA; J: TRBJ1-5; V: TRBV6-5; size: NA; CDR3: CASRGGGGNQPQHF; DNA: TGTGCCAGCAGAGGTGGCGGCGGCAATCAGCCCCAGCATTTT
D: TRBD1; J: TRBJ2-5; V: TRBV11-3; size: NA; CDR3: CASTPPTGVRQETQYF; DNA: TGTGCCAGCACCCCGCCTACAGGGGTGCGGCAAGAGACCCAGTACTTC
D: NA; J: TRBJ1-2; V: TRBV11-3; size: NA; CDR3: CASSPGGNYGYTF; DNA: TGTGCCAGCAGCCCCGGGGGGAACTATGGCTACACCTTC
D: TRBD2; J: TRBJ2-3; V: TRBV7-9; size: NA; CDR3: CASSWGGGTDTQYF; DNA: TGTGCCAGCAGCTGGGGGGGTGGCACAGATACGCAGTATTTT
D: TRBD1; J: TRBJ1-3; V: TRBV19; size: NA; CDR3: CASGTGQLSGNTIYF; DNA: TGTGCCAGTGGGACGGGACAGCTCTCTGGAAACACCATATATTTT
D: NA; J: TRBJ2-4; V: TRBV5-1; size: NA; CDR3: CASRPGGNAKNIQYF; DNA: TGCGCCAGCAGGCCAGGAGGGAACGCCAAAAACATTCAGTACTTC
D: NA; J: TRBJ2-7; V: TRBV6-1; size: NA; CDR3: CASSGIAVNYEQYF; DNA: TGTGCCAGCAGCGGTATAGCGGTAAATTACGAGCAGTACTTC
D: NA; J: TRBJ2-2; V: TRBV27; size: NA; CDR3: CASRGGGTNTGELFF; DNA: TGTGCCAGCAGAGGGGGGGGGACGAACACCGGGGAGCTGTTTTTT
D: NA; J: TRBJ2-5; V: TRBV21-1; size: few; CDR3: CASSKGGSPGETQYF; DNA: TGTGCCAGCAGCAAGGGGGGGTCGCCCGGGGAGACCCAGTACTTC
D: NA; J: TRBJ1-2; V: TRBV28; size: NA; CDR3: CASSTGGDRGYGYTF; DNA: TGTGCCAGCAGTACCGGAGGGGATAGAGGCTATGGCTACACCTTC
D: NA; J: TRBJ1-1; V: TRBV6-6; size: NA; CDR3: CASTMNTEAFF; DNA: TGTGCCAGCACTATGAACACTGAAGCTTTCTTT
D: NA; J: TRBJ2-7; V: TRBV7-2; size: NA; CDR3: CASSLGQGGTYEQYF; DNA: TGTGCCAGCAGCTTAGGCCAGGGGGGAACCTACGAGCAGTACTTC
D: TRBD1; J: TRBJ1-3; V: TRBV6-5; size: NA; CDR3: CASTRTGVGNTIYF; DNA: TGTGCCAGCACTAGGACAGGGGTGGGAAACACCATATATTTT
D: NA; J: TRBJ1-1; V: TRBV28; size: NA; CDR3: CASSLLGLAFF; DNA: TGTGCCAGCAGTTTACTGGGGTTGGCTTTCTTT
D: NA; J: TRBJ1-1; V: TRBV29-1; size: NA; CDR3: CSVDRWGTEAFF; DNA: TGCAGCGTTGATAGGTGGGGGACTGAAGCTTTCTTT
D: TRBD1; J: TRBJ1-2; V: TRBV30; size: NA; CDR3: CAWSRTGGGYGYTF; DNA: TGTGCCTGGAGCAGGACAGGGGGAGGCTATGGCTACACCTTC
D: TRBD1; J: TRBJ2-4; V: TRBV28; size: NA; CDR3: CASGDRGNIQYF; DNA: TGTGCCAGCGGGGACAGGGGAAACATTCAGTACTTC
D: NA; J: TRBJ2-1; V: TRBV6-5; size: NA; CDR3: CASSYISGSSYNEQFF; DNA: TGTGCCAGCAGTTACATTAGCGGAAGCTCCTACAATGAGCAGTTCTTC
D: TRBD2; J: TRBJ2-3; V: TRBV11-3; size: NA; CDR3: CASSSSGRRTDTQYF; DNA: TGTGCCAGCAGCTCAAGCGGGAGGAGGACAGATACGCAGTATTTT
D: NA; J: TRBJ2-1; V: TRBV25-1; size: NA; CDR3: CASSHLNEQFF; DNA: TGTGCCAGCAGCCACCTCAATGAGCAGTTCTTC